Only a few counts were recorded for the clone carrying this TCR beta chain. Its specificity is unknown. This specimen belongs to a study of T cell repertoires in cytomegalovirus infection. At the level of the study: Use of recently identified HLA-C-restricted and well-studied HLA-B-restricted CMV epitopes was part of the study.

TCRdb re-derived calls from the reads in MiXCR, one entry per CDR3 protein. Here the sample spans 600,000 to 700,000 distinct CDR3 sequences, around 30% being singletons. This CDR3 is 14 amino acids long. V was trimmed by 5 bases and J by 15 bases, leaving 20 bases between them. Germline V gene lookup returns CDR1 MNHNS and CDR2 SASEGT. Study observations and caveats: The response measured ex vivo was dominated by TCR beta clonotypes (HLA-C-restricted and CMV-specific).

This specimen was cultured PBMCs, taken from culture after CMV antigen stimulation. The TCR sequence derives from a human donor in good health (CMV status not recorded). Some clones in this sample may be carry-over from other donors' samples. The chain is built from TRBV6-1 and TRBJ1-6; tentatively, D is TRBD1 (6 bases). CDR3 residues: CASSQGTNLVRLHF. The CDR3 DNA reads TGTGCCAGCAGTCAAGGGACAAACCTGGTTCGCCTCCACTTT.